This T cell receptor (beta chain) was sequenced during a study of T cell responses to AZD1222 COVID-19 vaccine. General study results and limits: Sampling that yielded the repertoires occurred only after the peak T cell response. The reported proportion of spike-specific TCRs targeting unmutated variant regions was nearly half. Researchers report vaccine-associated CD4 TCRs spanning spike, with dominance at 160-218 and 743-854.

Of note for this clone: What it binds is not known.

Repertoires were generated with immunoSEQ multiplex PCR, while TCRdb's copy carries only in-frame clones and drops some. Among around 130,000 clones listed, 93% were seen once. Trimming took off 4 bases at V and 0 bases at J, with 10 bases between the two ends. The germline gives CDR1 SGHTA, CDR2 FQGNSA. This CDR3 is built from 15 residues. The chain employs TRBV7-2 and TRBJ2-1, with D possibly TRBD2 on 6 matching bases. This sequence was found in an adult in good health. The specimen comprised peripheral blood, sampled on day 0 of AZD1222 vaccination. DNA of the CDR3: TGTGCCAGCAGCTCTCGGGGGACCTCCTACAATGAGCAGTTCTTC. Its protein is CASSSRGTSYNEQFF.